This TCR beta chain was sequenced for a study of beta chain features in type 1 diabetes. Study-level points and caveats: Junctions at VDJ sites from type 1 diabetes patients had fewer insertions and more deletions. TCRB CDR3s from Type 1 diabetes patients were moderately but significantly shorter in all four CD4+ subsets.

Germline CDR1 KGHSH, CDR2 LQKENI. The CDR3 sequence is 14 residues long. Unmatched junction bases numbered 4, after V lost 3 bases and J lost 6 bases. Regarding this clone: The antigen is unknown.

The authors reverse transcribed all of the isolated RNA, so sequencing captured expressed TCRB transcripts. Some clones are missing from TCRdb's copy, which holds only in-frame ones; the method was immunoSEQ multiplex PCR. The sample includes roughly 370,000 clones, around 13% of them seen just once. Cells sorted by CD45RO/CCR7/CD25/CD127/CD95/CD27 comprised CD4+ naive, central memory, regulatory and stem cell-like memory cells. The J gene is TRBJ2-3, the V gene TRBV18; 9 bases are shared with TRBD1. The sample taken for sequencing was naive CD4+ T cells from blood. The source is a man aged 30 to 45 in good health. The DNA for the CDR3 is TGTGCCAGCTCACCGGGACAGGGTTTTGATACGCAGTATTTT. Protein product: CASSPGQGFDTQYF.